This TCR beta chain was found in a study of CD8 T cells in Susac syndrome. This CDR3 comprises 13 residues. The germline CDR1 and CDR2 sequences are DFQATT and SNEGSKA (reference sequence). With V trimmed by 1 base and J by 7 bases, 3 bases remained unmatched. Random hexamers were used to reverse transcribe 0.5 to 1 ug of RNA. MiXCR, applied by TCRdb to the immunoSEQ multiplex PCR reads, yields one record per CDR3 protein. The sample holds more than 95,000 distinct CDR3 sequences; 93% are singletons and the top ten take roughly 0.29%. The study sequenced TCR beta in blood CD8+ and CD4+ T cells. Both CD4+ and CD8+ T cells were negatively isolated, and TEMRA cells underwent FACS enrichment.

This TCR was sampled from a human donor with multiple sclerosis. The sequenced sample was CD8+ T cells from PBMCs. The rearrangement joins TRBV20-1 to TRBJ2-4, with 8 bases fitting TRBD1. CDR3 DNA sequence: TGCAGTGCTAGAGTTCAGGGGGCGAACATTCAGTACTTC. Translated, it gives CSARVQGANIQYF.